The 18 T cell receptor beta chains in this list originate from one sample, sequenced in a study of blood T cell repertoires in COVID-19. The method was immunoSEQ multiplex PCR; TCRdb's version includes in-frame clones alone and lacks a portion of them. The sample yields tens of thousands of clones, 75% to 90% seen once. The material sequenced was peripheral blood. These receptors were taken from a human donor in a cohort sampled during active COVID-19.

J is TRBJ1-5 and V is TRBV19; a possible D gene is TRBD1 (5 bases). The CDR3 sequence is 15 residues long. CDR1 is LNHDA and CDR2 is SQIVND in the germline V gene (reference sequence). Trimming removed 5 bases from V and 0 bases from J, with 11 bases in between. The CDR3 DNA follows: TGTGCCAGTAGTCGACAGTCATATAGCAATCAGCCCCAGCATTTT. Its translation: CASSRQSYSNQPQHF. The complete variable domain, with remaining parts taken from reference TRBV19 and TRBJ1-5, reads DGGITQSPKYLFRKEGQNVTLSCEQNLNHDAMYWYRQDPGQGLRLIYYSQIVNDFQKGDIAEGYSVSREKKESFPLTVTSAQKNPTAFYLCASSRQSYSNQPQHFGDGTRLSIL.

This clone was detected a few times. The genes are TRBV28 and TRBJ2-7; 8 bases map to TRBD2. The CDR3 extends over 14 amino acids. V shed 10 bases, J shed 3 bases, and the junction held 11 bases outside the gene matches. CDR1 and CDR2 from the germline V gene are MDHEN and SYDVKM. The CDR3 here is CATRERETNYEQYF. In DNA form, the CDR3 reads TGTGCCACCAGGGAGCGGGAGACAAACTACGAGCAGTACTTC. The entire variable domain, with the rest obtained from reference TRBV28 and TRBJ2-7, is as follows: DVKVTQSSRYLVKRTGEKVFLECVQDMDHENMFWYRQDPGLGLRLIYFSYDVKMKEKGDIPEGYSVSREKKERFSLILESASTNQTSMYLCATRERETNYEQYFGPGTRLTVT.

CDR3 in DNA: TGTGCCAGCACCGAGGGTAGCGGGAGTTTCGCAGGGGAGCTGTTTTTT. Translation gives CASTEGSGSFAGELFF. This rearrangement joins TRBV28 to TRBJ2-2; TRBD2 aligns across 9 bases. Germline V gene lookup returns CDR1 MDHEN and CDR2 SYDVKM. With 7 bases clipped from V and 8 bases from J, the junction kept 14 bases outside the gene matches. The CDR3 runs to 16 residues.

This chain links TRBV9 with TRBJ2-7; 7 bases match TRBD2. The CDR3 is 15 residues long. J gave up 4 bases and V 2 bases, and 9 bases lay outside the gene matches. From germline, CDR1 is SGDLS and CDR2 YYNGEE. The CDR3 bases are TGTGCCAGCAGCGTCTGGGGACTAAAAGGTTACGAGCAGTACTTC. It translates to CASSVWGLKGYEQYF.

The chain joins TRBV28 to TRBJ1-1; weak D call: TRBD1 (5 bases). Germline V gives CDR1 MDHEN, CDR2 SYDVKM. V lost 8 bases and J 1 base, leaving 8 bases between the germline ends. CDR3 length equals 12 residues. CDR3 nucleotides: TGTGCCAGCGGGGGGACGAACACTGAAGCTTTCTTT. It is translated as CASGGTNTEAFF.

This clone was detected only once. The V and J genes are TRBV11-2 and TRBJ2-7; 9 bases line up with TRBD2. With V trimmed by 0 bases and J by 2 bases, 8 bases remained unmatched. Germline V lookup: CDR1 SGHAT, CDR2 FQNNGV. The CDR3 has 17 residues. The chain's CDR3 is CASSLDRGSGRTYEQYF. DNA of the CDR3: TGTGCCAGCAGCTTAGATCGAGGTAGCGGGAGAACCTACGAGCAGTACTTC.

The chain couples TRBV6-6 to TRBJ1-2; 10 bases line up with TRBD1. The CDR3 loop spans 18 amino acids. Germline CDR1 MNHNY, CDR2 SVGAGI (reference sequence). V shed 5 bases and J 4 bases; nucleotides not matched to a gene: 16. Here the CDR3 reads CASSPPPARDRGIYGYTF. Written as DNA, the CDR3 is TGTGCCAGCAGTCCCCCCCCCGCCCGGGACAGGGGCATCTATGGCTACACCTTC.

The chain couples TRBV29-1 to TRBJ2-2; 10 nucleotides line up with TRBD1. The CDR3 runs to 14 residues. V lost 4 bases, J lost 5 bases, and 4 bases stayed unmatched. Germline CDR1 and CDR2: SQVTM and ANQGSEA. The CDR3 nucleotides read TGCAGCGTTGGGACAGGGGGATTTACCGGGGAGCTGTTTTTT. It yields the protein CSVGTGGFTGELFF.

The rearrangement uses TRBV4-2 and TRBJ2-5; 14 bases agree with TRBD2. V lost 4 bases to trimming and J lost 0 bases; unmatched junction nucleotides: 7. Germline V gives CDR1 LGHNA, CDR2 YNFKEQ. The CDR3 has 18 amino acids. CDR3 sequence (DNA): TGTGCCAGCAGCCTAGGGACTAGCGGGAGAGGGTACCAAGAGACCCAGTACTTC. This gives the protein CASSLGTSGRGYQETQYF.

This chain uses TRBV7-9 with TRBJ2-5, with D perhaps TRBD1 (5 bases). The V gene's germline CDR1 is SEHNR and CDR2 FQNEAQ (reference sequence). The ends were cut back, 1 base at V and 5 bases at J, with 11 bases in the middle. The CDR3 loop spans 14 amino acids. DNA of the CDR3: TGTGCCAGCAGCTTAGTAGGACCAGGGGAGACCCAGTACTTC. Its protein is CASSLVGPGETQYF.

In nucleotides, the CDR3 is TGTGCCAGCAGCCTCGACAGGGGGGAGACCCAGTACTTC. It translates to CASSLDRGETQYF. V and J are TRBV5-4 and TRBJ2-5; 9 bases match TRBD1. The V gene's germline CDR1 is SGHNT and CDR2 YYREEE (reference sequence). The CDR3 covers 13 residues. The V gene end was trimmed by 4 bases and the J gene end by 5 bases; junction bases not matched to a gene: 3.

This clone has just a few counts. The chain carries TRBV10-3 and TRBJ1-6; 9 nucleotides match TRBD1. The CDR3 sequence is 15 residues long. The germline V gene encodes CDR1 ENHRY and CDR2 SYGVKD. Unmatched junction bases numbered 6, after V lost 7 bases and J lost 5 bases. The CDR3 loop is CAINPGQGNNSPLHF. CDR3 coding DNA: TGTGCCATCAATCCCGGACAGGGGAATAATTCACCCCTCCACTTT.

The chain carries TRBV25-1 and TRBJ2-5, with 7 positions matching TRBD1. The V segment lost 4 bases and the J segment 4 bases; nucleotides outside the gene matches: 9. The CDR3 is 15 amino acids. The germline CDR1 and CDR2 sequences are MGHDK and SYGVNS. DNA of the CDR3: TGTGCCAGCAGTGGGGTCGGGGCAGGGGGAGAGACCCAGTACTTC. Its translation is CASSGVGAGGETQYF.

The CDR3 loop is CATSRGQDNQPQHF. The CDR3 region has the DNA TGTGCCACCAGCAGAGGGCAAGACAATCAGCCCCAGCATTTT. The chain couples TRBV15 to TRBJ1-5; no firm D call. Trimming stripped 1 base from V and 3 bases from J, with 7 bases between. CDR1 is LNHNV, CDR2 YYDKDF, per germline (reference sequence). CDR3 length equals 14 residues.

This clone has just one count. V and J are TRBV7-8 and TRBJ1-1; D perhaps matches TRBD1 (5 bases). V was trimmed by 5 bases and J by 3 bases, leaving 13 bases between them. Germline lookup yields CDR1 SGHVS and CDR2 FQNEAQ. The CDR3 is 14 amino acids. The CDR3 DNA is TGTGCCAGCAGCAAGCAGGGTTTTGACACTGAAGCTTTCTTT. Its protein is CASSKQGFDTEAFF.

V and J are TRBV5-1 and TRBJ2-3; tentative D call: TRBD2 (5 bases). V was cut by 4 bases and J by 11 bases, with 14 bases left in between. Germline V gives CDR1 SGHRS, CDR2 YFSETQ. The CDR3 is 12 residues long. CDR3 protein: CASSPEESKQYF. The DNA of the CDR3 is TGCGCCAGCAGCCCGGAGGAGTCGAAGCAGTATTTT.

This clone was seen a handful of times. This sequence joins TRBV5-8 and TRBJ1-5, with D tentatively TRBD1 (5 bases). This CDR3 has 13 residues. The germline V and J ends were trimmed by 0 bases and 5 bases, with 6 bases remaining between them. Germline V gives CDR1 SGHTS, CDR2 YDEGEE. CDR3 nucleotides: TGTGCCAGCAGCTTGGACAGGTATCAGCCCCAGCATTTT. This translates into CASSLDRYQPQHF. The variable domain in full, with the rest retrieved from reference TRBV5-8 and TRBJ1-5, is EAGVTQSPTHLIKTRGQQATLRCSPISGHTSVYWYQQALGLGLQFLLWYDEGEERNRGNFPPRFSGRQFPNYSSELNVNALELEDSALYLCASSLDRYQPQHFGDGTRLSIL.

The chain employs TRBV30 and TRBJ1-1, with TRBD1 as a possible D gene (6 bases). The CDR3 extends over 12 amino acids. Per germline, CDR1 GTSNPN and CDR2 SVGIG (reference sequence). Trimming left V 4 bases short and J 4 bases short, with 10 bases between. The CDR3 DNA sequence: TGTGCCTGGAACAGGGACGGCACTGAAGCTTTCTTT. It encodes CAWNRDGTEAFF.